The 6 T cell receptor beta chains below come from one sample, sequenced in a study of blood T cell repertoires in COVID-19. The table came from immunoSEQ multiplex PCR; TCRdb's copy has only in-frame clones and leaves some out. The profile shows approximately 23,000 clones, about 90% of them singletons. Sequenced input: peripheral blood. The receptor set was obtained from a man between 65 and 85 years old with acute or convalescent COVID-19.

This clone turned up a few times. The chain carries TRBV20-1 and TRBJ1-2, with D possibly matching TRBD1 (5 bases). Trimming cost V 6 bases and J 6 bases, with 11 bases left between them. CDR3 length: 11 amino acids. Germline CDR1 reads DFQATT; CDR2 reads SNEGSKA (reference sequence). CDR3 in DNA: TGCAGTGCCCCGTTCAGGGATGGCTACACCTTC. The encoded protein is CSAPFRDGYTF.

This sequence joins TRBV19 and TRBJ1-5, with 9 nucleotides matching TRBD1. The CDR3 length is 13 residues. V lost 11 bases, J lost 8 bases, and 10 bases stayed unmatched. Germline V gene lookup returns CDR1 LNHDA and CDR2 SQIVND (reference sequence). The CDR3 sequence: CASMDRGWEPQHF. The DNA for the CDR3 is TGTGCCTCTATGGACAGGGGCTGGGAGCCCCAGCATTTT. Together with reference TRBV19 and TRBJ1-5, the CDR3 gives the full variable domain: DGGITQSPKYLFRKEGQNVTLSCEQNLNHDAMYWYRQDPGQGLRLIYYSQIVNDFQKGDIAEGYSVSREKKESFPLTVTSAQKNPTAFYLCASMDRGWEPQHFGDGTRLSIL.

This chain uses TRBV27 with TRBJ2-3; 8 bases match TRBD1. Per the germline V gene, CDR1 is MNHEY and CDR2 is SMNVEV (reference sequence). The CDR3 is 16 amino acids. With V trimmed by 3 bases and J by 4 bases, 9 bases remained unmatched. The CDR3 spells CASSFLDRVSPDTQYF. In nucleotides, the CDR3 is TGTGCCAGCAGTTTCCTGGACAGGGTATCGCCAGATACGCAGTATTTT.

V usage is TRBV5-1 and J usage is TRBJ1-1; D may be TRBD1 (5 bases). Trimming took 2 bases from V and 0 from J, leaving 8 bases between them. This CDR3 is 14 amino acids long. Germline CDR1 reads SGHRS; CDR2 reads YFSETQ. The CDR3 DNA is TGCGCCAGCAGCTTTACAGGAGTGAACACTGAAGCTTTCTTT. It encodes CASSFTGVNTEAFF.

V usage is TRBV30 and J usage is TRBJ2-7, with no clear D. V lost 2 bases to trimming and J lost 1 base, with 9 bases between them. Germline V gene data show CDR1 as GTSNPN and CDR2 as SVGIG (reference sequence). The CDR3 runs 13 residues. CDR3 residues: CAWSLAASYEQYF. In nucleotides, the CDR3 is TGTGCCTGGAGTTTAGCAGCATCCTACGAGCAGTACTTC.

The chain is built from TRBV19 and TRBJ2-1, with 9 positions matching TRBD2. The CDR3 covers 18 residues. Trimming at V came to 8 bases and at J to 4 bases, leaving 18 bases not matched to a gene. Per the germline V gene, CDR1 is LNHDA and CDR2 is SQIVND (reference sequence). This chain's CDR3 is CASGHGPSLAGIYNEQFF. CDR3 DNA sequence: TGTGCCAGTGGTCATGGCCCCTCCCTAGCGGGGATATACAATGAGCAGTTCTTC.